The 9 T cell receptor beta chains below were found in one sample sequenced in a study of blood T cell repertoires in COVID-19. Only in-frame clones appear in the TCRdb table, and some are missing; sequencing was by immunoSEQ multiplex PCR. This repertoire shows around 98,000 clones, roughly 80% found once; its top ten account for roughly 10%. Sequenced material: peripheral blood. These receptors originate from a man between 70 and 80 years old with active or convalescent COVID-19.

This clone was observed a few times. The chain recombines TRBV7-9 with TRBJ2-7, with 8 bases lining up with TRBD1. The CDR3 covers 14 residues. Germline lookup yields CDR1 SEHNR and CDR2 FQNEAQ (reference sequence). The V gene end was trimmed by 5 bases and the J gene end by 2 bases; junction bases not matched to a gene: 5. The CDR3 nucleotides are TGTGCCAGCAGCGGGCGGACAGGGCCCTACGAGCAGTACTTC. Its translation: CASSGRTGPYEQYF. Full variable domain (remainder filled in from reference TRBV7-9 and TRBJ2-7): DTGVSQNPRHKITKRGQNVTFRCDPISEHNRLYWYRQTLGQGPEFLTYFQNEAQLEKSRLLSDRFSAERPKGSFSTLEIQRTEQGDSAMYLCASSGRTGPYEQYFGPGTRLTVT.

The rearrangement joins TRBV7-3 to TRBJ2-2, with 11 bases lining up with TRBD1. CDR1 is SGHTA, CDR2 FQGTGA, per germline. Trimming took 1 base from V and 6 from J; bases not matched to a gene: 4. The CDR3 runs to 16 residues. CDR3 in amino acids: CASSLSGTGGPGELFF. The CDR3 coding sequence is TGTGCCAGCAGCTTAAGTGGGACAGGGGGACCCGGGGAGCTGTTTTTT.

The V and J genes are TRBV12-3 or TRBV12-4 and TRBJ1-5; D may be TRBD1 (5 bases). Trimming cost V 11 bases and J 5 bases, with 13 bases left between them. The CDR3 has 12 residues. The CDR3 DNA sequence: TGTGCCTCTAGGGAAGGGGATCAGCCCCAGCATTTT. It encodes CASREGDQPQHF.

CDR3 sequence: CAITTGGVGPDTQYF. CDR3 in DNA: TGTGCCATCACGACAGGGGGCGTAGGGCCAGATACGCAGTATTTT. The chain links TRBV30 to TRBJ2-3; 10 nucleotides agree with TRBD1. V shed 8 bases and J 4 bases; nucleotides not matched to a gene: 12. In germline, CDR1 is GTSNPN, CDR2 SVGIG (reference sequence). The CDR3 is 15 amino acids.

V and J are TRBV29-1 and TRBJ1-1, with 8 bases fitting TRBD1. CDR1 is SQVTM and CDR2 is ANQGSEA in the germline V gene. The V and J ends lost 0 bases and 0 bases, in that order; junction bases with no gene match: 3. The CDR3 length is 15 residues. DNA for the CDR3: TGCAGCGTTGAAGAGACAGGGGCCATGAACACTGAAGCTTTCTTT. Translating gives CSVEETGAMNTEAFF.

The chain employs TRBV9 and TRBJ1-6; TRBD1 matches 8 bases. CDR3 size: 16 residues. The V gene end was trimmed by 4 bases and the J gene end by 8 bases; junction bases not matched to a gene: 11. Germline-derived CDR1 and CDR2 are SGDLS and YYNGEE. The CDR3 sequence is CASSPRQGTGDSPLHF. Here the CDR3 DNA reads TGTGCCAGCAGCCCAAGACAGGGGACGGGGGATTCACCCCTCCACTTT.

This clone was counted a few times. The chain links TRBV3-1 (or the pseudogene TRBV3-2) to TRBJ2-3, with 9 bases matching TRBD2. V lost 1 base to trimming and J lost 0 bases; unmatched junction nucleotides: 5. The germline CDR1 and CDR2 sequences are LGHDT and YNNKEL (reference sequence). The CDR3 length is 17 residues. The CDR3 loop is CASSQVASGASTDTQYF. The CDR3 DNA is TGTGCCAGCAGCCAAGTAGCTAGCGGGGCTAGCACAGATACGCAGTATTTT.

Note on this clone: A clone one base away is much larger, so this may be a read error. This sample also contains other DNA sequences that code for the same CDR3. The genes are TRBV7-6 and TRBJ1-1; 12 bases fit TRBD1. This CDR3 spans 15 amino acids. The junction had 3 bases not matched to a gene; V was cut back by 2 bases and J by 5 bases. Germline V gives CDR1 SGHVS, CDR2 FNYEAQ. CDR3 in amino acids: CASSLQGQGATEAFF. CDR3 bases: TGTGCCAGCAGCTTACAGGGACAGGGGGCAACTGAAGCTTTCTTT.

The chain uses TRBV6-5 and TRBJ2-3; 8 bases are a match to TRBD2. CDR1 and CDR2 (germline): MNHEY, SVGAGI. This CDR3 region has 15 residues. With V trimmed by 0 bases and J by 5 bases, 4 bases remained unmatched. The CDR3 loop reads CASSYSAGGGDTQYF. CDR3 nucleotide sequence: TGTGCCAGCAGTTACTCGGCGGGGGGAGGAGATACGCAGTATTTT.